One sample yielded the 8 T cell receptor beta chains listed below, sequenced in a study of T cells in Graves' hyperthyroidism and ophthalmopathy. From RNA transcripts, TCR beta CDR3 regions were amplified. Researchers ran a first-round RT-PCR on the TCR CDR3 using the HTBI primer set. TCRdb analysed the multiplex PCR reads with MiXCR anew, one entry per CDR3 protein. The sample lists 500,000 to 650,000 distinct CDR3 sequences; 14% were seen once. Input material: blood. The receptor source for this set is a woman in her 40s with Graves' hyperthyroidism.

The J gene is TRBJ2-1, the V gene TRBV4-3; no clear D. CDR3 length: 17 residues. V was shortened by 0 bases and J by 0 bases, with 12 bases between the two germline ends. Germline V lookup: CDR1 LGHNA, CDR2 YSLEER. The DNA of the CDR3 is TGCGCCAGCAGCCAAGACCGAGCGTTCAGCTCCTACAATGAGCAGTTCTTC. Translated: CASSQDRAFSSYNEQFF.

This chain connects TRBV28 to TRBJ2-5, with TRBD2 matching over 9 bases. The V and J ends lost 4 bases and 1 base, in that order; junction bases with no gene match: 10. Germline CDR1 is MDHEN and CDR2 is SYDVKM. The CDR3 covers 17 residues. The CDR3 DNA reads TGTGCCAGCAGTTCAACCTGGGGGCGGGAGGGCCAAGAGACCCAGTACTTC. Protein: CASSSTWGREGQETQYF.

This clonotype was counted ten times or more. The chain employs TRBV28 and TRBJ2-5; TRBD2 aligns across 11 bases. The CDR3 contains 14 residues. The germline V gene encodes CDR1 MDHEN and CDR2 SYDVKM. The J segment lost 2 bases and the V segment lost 8 bases, leaving 4 bases of the junction unmatched. Written as DNA, the CDR3 is TGTGCCAGCGTAACTAGCGGGAGACAAGAGACCCAGTACTTC. Translation gives CASVTSGRQETQYF.

This clonotype came up many times. The CDR3 spells CASSGRARTNGGGYTF. Written as DNA, the CDR3 is TGTGCCAGCAGTGGGAGGGCCCGAACTAACGGCGGTGGCTACACCTTC. The chain is built from TRBV6-2 or TRBV6-3 and TRBJ1-2; D gene ambiguous. Germline V gives CDR1 MNHEY, CDR2 SVGEGT. This CDR3 contains 16 residues. V was pared by 5 bases and J by 7 bases, with 23 bases between.

In its sample, this clonotype was seen many times. This sequence joins TRBV28 and TRBJ2-1; D not resolved. The germline CDR1 and CDR2 sequences are MDHEN and SYDVKM. This CDR3 contains 13 residues. V was shortened by 7 bases and J by 5 bases, with 12 bases between the two germline ends. This CDR3 reads CASTLRVDNEQFF. The CDR3, as DNA: TGTGCCAGCACCCTCCGGGTGGACAATGAGCAGTTCTTC.

The V call is TRBV4-1, the J call TRBJ2-7; maybe TRBD1 (6 bases). The CDR3 length is 14 residues. Trimming took 0 bases from V and 3 from J, leaving 9 bases between them. The germline gives CDR1 MGHRA, CDR2 YSYEKL. The CDR3 here is CASSQEGAYYEQYF. The CDR3 nucleotides are TGCGCCAGCAGCCAAGAGGGGGCCTACTACGAGCAGTACTTC.

This chain uses TRBV5-1 with TRBJ1-6; the D is unclear. Germline V CDR1 and CDR2: SGHRS, YFSETQ. The CDR3 runs to 16 residues. Trimming stripped 0 bases from V and 9 bases from J, with 16 bases between. The CDR3 coding sequence is TGCGCCAGCAGCTTGGATCTGGGCACTTGGAGTTCACCCCTCCACTTT. This gives the protein CASSLDLGTWSSPLHF.

V usage is TRBV24-1 and J usage is TRBJ2-1; 9 nucleotides agree with TRBD1. The germline V gene encodes CDR1 KGHDR and CDR2 SFDVKD. This CDR3 is 15 amino acids long. Trimming removed 4 bases from V and 8 bases from J; junction bases left unmatched: 8. The CDR3 protein is CATSDPGTGFYEQFF. CDR3 DNA sequence: TGTGCCACCAGTGACCCCGGGACAGGGTTTTATGAGCAGTTCTTC.